This passage covers 25 T cell receptor beta chains from one sample sequenced in a study of CD8+CD57+ T cells in acquired aplastic anemia. Genomic DNA acted as the template from which TCR beta VDJ combination and CDR3 sequence profiling were carried out. MiXCR, applied by TCRdb to the reads, yields one record per CDR3 protein. The profile shows 250,000 to 350,000 distinct CDR3 sequences, around 60% of them singletons. Specimen: sorted CD4+, CD8+, or CD8+CD57+ T cells (not recorded which) from PBMCs. The receptors here all came from a human donor with severe aplastic anemia or a healthy control (not recorded which).

This clonotype occurred many times. CDR3 nucleotide sequence: TGTGCCAGCAGCTTAGGCAGGGGTACTAGCACAGATACGCAGTATTTT. Translation: CASSLGRGTSTDTQYF. V and J are TRBV11-3 and TRBJ2-3; tentatively, D is TRBD1 (6 bases). CDR1 and CDR2 from the germline V gene are SGHNT and YENEEA. The V gene lost 1 base and the J gene lost 0 bases, with 11 bases spanning the gap. The CDR3 sequence is 16 residues long.

This clonotype was seen many times. The chain couples TRBV20-1 to TRBJ1-3, with D uncertain. In germline, CDR1 is DFQATT, CDR2 SNEGSKA (reference sequence). V was shortened by 3 bases and J by 0 bases, with 9 bases between the two germline ends. This CDR3 region has 14 residues. The CDR3 nucleotides read TGCAGTGCTAGTGGACCTACCTCTGGAAACACCATATATTTT. Encoded protein: CSASGPTSGNTIYF.

The chain links TRBV20-1 to TRBJ2-5; D gene unclear. CDR1 is DFQATT, CDR2 SNEGSKA, per germline (reference sequence). CDR3 length equals 14 residues. The germline V and J ends were trimmed by 3 bases and 5 bases, with 16 bases remaining between them. CDR3 coding DNA: TGCAGTGCTAGGGGGTGGCAGGTAAAGGAGACCCAGTACTTC. It translates to CSARGWQVKETQYF.

This clonotype was observed once. V is TRBV9 and J is TRBJ2-7; 9 bases align to TRBD1. The V segment lost 0 bases and the J segment 1 base; nucleotides outside the gene matches: 2. The CDR3 contains 15 residues. Germline values: CDR1 SGDLS, CDR2 YYNGEE. The CDR3 reads CASSVAGQGSYEQYF. The CDR3 DNA sequence: TGTGCCAGCAGCGTAGCGGGACAGGGATCCTACGAGCAGTACTTC.

The chain links TRBV28 to TRBJ2-5; D uncertain. V shed 7 bases and J shed 0 bases, with 9 bases lying between them. CDR3 length equals 13 residues. Germline V gene sequence: CDR1 MDHEN, CDR2 SYDVKM. CDR3 nucleotide sequence: TGTGCCAGCACACGAGCAAACCAAGAGACCCAGTACTTC. Translating it yields CASTRANQETQYF.

This clonotype was found a few times. V is TRBV7-9 and J is TRBJ2-7; the match to TRBD2 covers 11 bases. The CDR3 totals 15 residues. Germline CDR1 reads SEHNR; CDR2 reads FQNEAQ (reference sequence). J was trimmed by 2 bases and V by 5 bases; bases with no gene match: 5. CDR3 sequence: CASSDRLAGPYEQYF. The CDR3 DNA reads TGTGCCAGCAGCGACCGACTAGCGGGACCCTACGAGCAGTACTTC.

This clonotype was observed a few times. Here the CDR3 DNA reads TGTGCCAGCAGCTTGGGACTAGCGGGAGTATCGTACGAGCAGTACTTC. Its translation: CASSLGLAGVSYEQYF. The chain employs TRBV7-2 and TRBJ2-7, with 14 bases lining up with TRBD2. The CDR3 is made up of 16 amino acids. CDR1 and CDR2 from the germline V gene are SGHTA and FQGNSA. V lost 3 bases and J lost 4; bases outside the gene matches: 5.

This clonotype was recorded only once. A single base separates this from a much larger clone, so it may be a read error. Here the CDR3 omits its conserved ending phenylalanine or tryptophan, so a read error is the likely source. This chain links TRBV18 with TRBJ2-7; 7 nucleotides align to TRBD1. V trimming: 6 bases; J trimming: 5 bases; junction bases outside the gene matches: 7. Germline values: CDR1 KGHSH, CDR2 LQKENI. The CDR3 is 13 residues long. The DNA of the CDR3 is TGTGCCAGCTCCGTGACAGGGAGCCACGAGCAGTACTCC. This sequence encodes CASSVTGSHEQYS.

V is TRBV7-2 and J is TRBJ1-2, with a tentative D call TRBD1 (5 bases). Deletions cut 5 bases from V and 3 bases from J, with 13 bases between. From germline, CDR1 is SGHTA and CDR2 FQGNSA. This CDR3 has 14 amino acids. The CDR3 coding sequence is TGTGCCAGCAGCCCAACCCGGGGGTACTATGGCTACACCTTC. Its translation: CASSPTRGYYGYTF.

The CDR3 DNA is TGCAGCGTTGAGTTGGGCTACGAGCAGTACTTC. This translates into CSVELGYEQYF. The J gene is TRBJ2-7, the V gene TRBV29-1; D remains ambiguous. CDR3 size: 11 residues. Trimming shortened V by 3 bases and J by 3 bases, and 6 bases separated the two germline ends. Germline V lookup: CDR1 SQVTM, CDR2 ANQGSEA.

This clonotype has ten or more counts. The chain carries TRBV11-2 and TRBJ2-3, with a possible D match to TRBD1 (6 bases). Germline loops: CDR1 SGHAT, CDR2 FQNNGV. Deletions cut 6 bases from V and 11 bases from J, with 15 bases between. There are 12 residues in the CDR3. CDR3 nucleotides: TGTGCCAGCAGTCGACAGGCTACCTTGCAGTATTTT. The encoded protein is CASSRQATLQYF.

This clonotype appeared many times. V is TRBV4-1 and J is TRBJ2-1, with TRBD2 matching over 8 bases. Trimming removed 1 base from V and 3 bases from J; junction bases left unmatched: 11. Germline V gene sequence: CDR1 MGHRA, CDR2 YSYEKL. The CDR3 contains 18 residues. In DNA, the CDR3 is TGCGCCAGCAGCCAAGTTAAAATGCTAGCGGGTGACTACAATGAGCAGTTCTTC. Protein: CASSQVKMLAGDYNEQFF.

The sample holds a few counts of this clonotype. The J gene is TRBJ2-7, the V gene TRBV20-1, with no clear D. V dropped 3 bases and J dropped 1 base, with 7 bases sitting between them. Germline loops: CDR1 DFQATT, CDR2 SNEGSKA (reference sequence). This CDR3 has 12 residues. CDR3 DNA sequence: TGCAGTGCTAGTAGGCCATCCTACGAGCAGTACTTC. Protein product: CSASRPSYEQYF.

This rearrangement joins TRBV2 to TRBJ2-5; D is possibly TRBD2 (6 bases). The CDR3 loop spans 10 amino acids. V lost 6 bases, J lost 9 bases, and 8 bases lay in between. Germline V CDR1 and CDR2: SNHLY, FYNNEI. In DNA, the CDR3 is TGTGCCAGCAGCCGGGAGTCCCAGTACTTC. It is translated as CASSRESQYF.

This clonotype was detected many times. This sequence joins TRBV6-1 and TRBJ1-2, with D possibly TRBD1 on 5 matching bases. Deletions cut 1 base from V and 7 bases from J, with 16 bases between. The CDR3 length is 15 residues. CDR1 is MNHNS and CDR2 is SASEGT in the germline V gene. CDR3 coding DNA: TGTGCCAGCAGTGAAGACCCCGTGGGGCTAGGTGGCTACACCTTC. Translating gives CASSEDPVGLGGYTF.

The rearrangement links TRBV10-3 to TRBJ2-7; the D is unclear. V shed 0 bases and J shed 2 bases, with 8 bases lying between them. Germline CDR1 and CDR2: ENHRY and SYGVKD. CDR3 length: 14 residues. CDR3 residues: CAISESAGPYEQYF. In DNA form, the CDR3 reads TGTGCCATCAGTGAGTCGGCCGGGCCCTACGAGCAGTACTTC.

This clonotype appeared a few times. The chain is built from TRBV7-9 and TRBJ2-3; TRBD2 matches 11 bases. The ends lost 4 bases at V and 0 bases at J; junction bases unmatched: 3. This CDR3 is 16 amino acids long. Per germline, CDR1 SEHNR and CDR2 FQNEAQ (reference sequence). The CDR3 reads CASSSTSGGSTDTQYF. The CDR3 DNA reads TGTGCCAGCAGCTCCACTAGCGGGGGAAGCACAGATACGCAGTATTTT. Complete variable domain (other parts from reference TRBV7-9 and TRBJ2-3): DTGVSQNPRHKITKRGQNVTFRCDPISEHNRLYWYRQTLGQGPEFLTYFQNEAQLEKSRLLSDRFSAERPKGSFSTLEIQRTEQGDSAMYLCASSSTSGGSTDTQYFGPGTRLTVL.

This clonotype appeared a few times. The CDR3 bases are TGTGCCAGCAGTTTAGAACCGGCGAACACCGGGGAGCTGTTTTTT. Its protein product is CASSLEPANTGELFF. The J gene is TRBJ2-2, the V gene TRBV19, with D unresolved. Per the germline V gene, CDR1 is LNHDA and CDR2 is SQIVND (reference sequence). The CDR3 has 15 amino acids. The V and J ends lost 9 bases and 0 bases respectively, with 14 bases between them.

This clonotype showed up many times. The chain has TRBV20-1 and TRBJ1-1; TRBD1 is a possible D gene (5 bases). V was cut by 5 bases and J by 7 bases, with 17 bases left in between. Germline V lookup: CDR1 DFQATT, CDR2 SNEGSKA (reference sequence). This CDR3 has 13 residues. CDR3 sequence reads: CSAGAGSWLEAFF. The CDR3 bases are TGCAGTGCTGGGGCCGGGAGTTGGCTTGAAGCTTTCTTT.

The rearrangement links TRBV14 to TRBJ1-6; D not certain. Deletions cut 5 bases from V and 6 bases from J, with 8 bases between. The CDR3 runs to 13 residues. From germline, CDR1 is SGHDN and CDR2 FVKESK. The CDR3 DNA sequence: TGTGCCAGCAGCGTAGCTAGTAATTCACCCCTCCACTTT. Its translation: CASSVASNSPLHF.

V usage is TRBV5-1 and J usage is TRBJ1-5; D is possibly TRBD1 (6 bases). The germline V gene encodes CDR1 SGHRS and CDR2 YFSETQ. The CDR3 runs 14 residues. V was clipped by 4 bases and J by 9 bases, with 17 bases between them. Here the CDR3 reads CASSQDSPTGPQHF. The CDR3 bases are TGCGCCAGCAGCCAGGACAGTCCAACCGGGCCCCAGCATTTT.

This clonotype has a single count. The chain carries TRBV9 and TRBJ2-7; TRBD2 matches 7 bases. V was pared by 3 bases and J by 5 bases, with 2 bases of the junction left unmatched. There are 12 residues in the CDR3. Germline V CDR1 and CDR2: SGDLS, YYNGEE. DNA of the CDR3: TGTGCCAGCAGCGCAGGGACTAACGAGCAGTACTTC. It codes for CASSAGTNEQYF. The full variable domain, its missing parts supplied by reference TRBV9 and TRBJ2-7, is DSGVTQTPKHLITATGQRVTLRCSPRSGDLSVYWYQQSLDQGLQFLIQYYNGEERAKGNILERFSAQQFPDLHSELNLSSLELGDSALYFCASSAGTNEQYFGPGTRLTVT.

In its sample, this clonotype was seen once. The chain couples TRBV10-1 to TRBJ1-2; no definite D call. V lost 2 bases and J lost 5, with 9 bases in between. Germline CDR1 and CDR2: WNHNN and SYGVQD (reference sequence). This CDR3 has 13 residues. This CDR3 is CASSERYRYGYTF. For the CDR3, the DNA is TGCGCCAGCAGTGAGAGGTATAGGTATGGCTACACCTTC.

This clonotype was seen a few times. The chain carries TRBV7-9 and TRBJ1-5, with 7 positions matching TRBD1. J lost 5 bases, V lost 4 bases, and 5 bases had no gene match. This CDR3 is 14 amino acids long. CDR1 is SEHNR and CDR2 is FQNEAQ in the germline V gene (reference sequence). CDR3 protein: CASSSTGRDQPQHF. In DNA form, the CDR3 reads TGTGCCAGCAGCTCGACAGGGAGGGATCAGCCCCAGCATTTT. Full variable domain (remainder filled in from reference TRBV7-9 and TRBJ1-5): DTGVSQNPRHKITKRGQNVTFRCDPISEHNRLYWYRQTLGQGPEFLTYFQNEAQLEKSRLLSDRFSAERPKGSFSTLEIQRTEQGDSAMYLCASSSTGRDQPQHFGDGTRLSIL.

In its sample, this clonotype was seen many times. The chain links TRBV19 to TRBJ2-7, with D tentatively TRBD1 (6 bases). The V gene lost 8 bases and the J gene lost 0 bases, with 11 bases spanning the gap. Per germline, CDR1 LNHDA and CDR2 SQIVND (reference sequence). The CDR3 runs 13 residues. CDR3 residues: CASRQAGSYEQYF. The CDR3 DNA follows: TGTGCCAGTCGACAGGCGGGCTCCTACGAGCAGTACTTC.